This TCR beta chain was recovered during a study of blood T cell repertoires in COVID-19. Study context: Samples taken during acute and convalescent COVID-19 were collected in the United States, Italy and Spain.

In the study's own analysis: For nucleated cells, counts were estimated from reference gene primer amplification. The repertoire was sequenced with immunoSEQ multiplex PCR; TCRdb's copy has only in-frame clones and lacks some. V, J and clone size reflect that table, while D and trimming were determined from the DNA. The profile shows 49,000 or so clones, 80% to 90% of them singletons. This receptor was obtained from a man aged 45-65 years with acute or convalescent COVID-19. Material: peripheral blood.

As DNA, the CDR3 is TGTGCCAGTAGTAACCAGGATTTCAATCAGCCCCAGCATTTT. As protein: CASSNQDFNQPQHF. This chain joins TRBV19 and TRBJ1-5; unclear D gene. This CDR3 spans 14 amino acids. Trimming stripped 4 bases from V and 3 bases from J, with 10 bases between. Germline V gene lookup returns CDR1 LNHDA and CDR2 SQIVND (reference sequence). Full variable domain (remainder filled in from reference TRBV19 and TRBJ1-5): DGGITQSPKYLFRKEGQNVTLSCEQNLNHDAMYWYRQDPGQGLRLIYYSQIVNDFQKGDIAEGYSVSREKKESFPLTVTSAQKNPTAFYLCASSNQDFNQPQHFGDGTRLSIL.